This is a list of T cell receptor beta chains from one sample in a study of blood T cell repertoires in COVID-19. Sequencing used immunoSEQ multiplex PCR; TCRdb keeps in-frame clones, though not all of them. In the table there are more than 70,000 clones, roughly 90% of which are singletons. Sample: peripheral blood. The receptor set was obtained from an elderly woman with acute or convalescent COVID-19. Each CDR3 is given with its conserved first and last residue. Fields, in order: J gene, clone size, D gene, V gene, CDR3 DNA, CDR3 protein. A D gene is named only where the DNA matches it firmly. Expanded clones are given a class, and other clones once, few, many or no size at all.

TRBJ1-2 - TRBD1 TRBV12-3/TRBV12-4 TGTGCCAGCAGGACCGGGACAGTAGTGGGCTACACCTTC CASRTGTVVGYTF
TRBJ2-5 - - TRBV7-6 TGTGCCAGCAGCTTATTAACTAGCAGAAACCTCCGGTTTGGCAACGAAGAGACCCAGTACTTC CASSLLTSRNLRFGNEETQYF
TRBJ2-1 - - TRBV28 TGTGCCAGCAGCGAGGACAGTTACAATGAGCAGTTCTTC CASSEDSYNEQFF
TRBJ1-1 - TRBD1 TRBV11-2 TGTGCCAGCAGCCCCCGACAGGGGGCTTTCTTT CASSPRQGAFF
TRBJ1-6 - - TRBV18 TGTGCCAGCTCACCACAGGGGCTCAATTCACCCCTCCACTTT CASSPQGLNSPLHF
TRBJ1-1 - TRBD1 TRBV10-2 TGCGCCACCGGGGGACAGAAGAACACTGAAGCTTTCTTT CATGGQKNTEAFF
TRBJ2-5 - - TRBV4-2 TGTGCCAGCAGCCAAGAACGCGCAGGGGAGACCCAGTACTTC CASSQERAGETQYF
TRBJ1-4 - TRBD1 TRBV5-6 TGTGCCAGCAGCTTTCGGACAGGGCGGGATGAAAAACTGTTTTTT CASSFRTGRDEKLFF
TRBJ1-3 - - TRBV29-1 TGCAGCGTTGAAGGACAGCTCTCTGGAAACACCATATATTTT CSVEGQLSGNTIYF
TRBJ1-2 - TRBD1 TRBV6-5 TGTGCCAGCAGCTCTGGACAGGGGAGCGGCTACACCTTC CASSSGQGSGYTF
TRBJ1-1 - - TRBV11-2 TGTGCCAGCAGCTTCGGACCCGGGACAGAAGCTTTCTTT CASSFGPGTEAFF
TRBJ2-3 - - TRBV4-1 TGCGCCAGCAGCCAAGCAGGCACAGATACGCAGTATTTT CASSQAGTDTQYF
TRBJ2-1 - TRBD2 TRBV6-5 TGTGCCAGCAGGACGGGGGGGCCTTACAATGAGCAGTTCTTC CASRTGGPYNEQFF
TRBJ1-5 - - TRBV12-3/TRBV12-4 TGTGCCAGCACCTTCGAGGGGAGGCAGCCCCAGCATTTT CASTFEGRQPQHF
TRBJ1-5 once - TRBV3-1/TRBV3-2 TGTGCCAGCAGCCAAGGGGCAGGGCTAAGCAATCAGCCCCAGCATTTT CASSQGAGLSNQPQHF
TRBJ1-2 - - TRBV2 TGTGCCAGCAGTGACAGGGGAGCCAACTATGGCTACACCTTC CASSDRGANYGYTF
TRBJ1-3 - TRBD1 TRBV9 TGTGCCAGCAGCCCCCGGGACAGGGAAGCGGTCCCTGGAAACACCATATATTTT CASSPRDREAVPGNTIYF
TRBJ2-7 - - TRBV7-2 TGTGCCAGCAGCTCCGTTGCGGGGGCCTCCTACGAGCAGTACTTC CASSSVAGASYEQYF
TRBJ1-1 - TRBD1 TRBV6-6 TGTGCCAGCAGGCCGACAGGGTCTGTTACTGAAGCTTTCTTT CASRPTGSVTEAFF
TRBJ1-1 - - TRBV7-2 TGTGCCAGCAGCCCTAGGGGTCCCACTAACACTGAAGCTTTCTTT CASSPRGPTNTEAFF
TRBJ2-1 - - TRBV10-2 TGCGCCAGCAGTCTGGGACACAGCTCCTACAATGAGCAGTTCTTC CASSLGHSSYNEQFF
TRBJ2-7 - TRBD2 TRBV5-1 TGCGCCAGCAAATTAGCGGGGGGGATCTCCTACGAGCAGTACTTC CASKLAGGISYEQYF
TRBJ2-4 - TRBD2 TRBV3-1/TRBV3-2 TGTGCCAGCAGCCAGACTAGCGGGGGGAGGAACATTCAGTACTTT CASSQTSGGRNIQYF
TRBJ1-6 - - TRBV6-5 TGTGCCAGCAGCTCCTTCGACAGGCCCAATTCACCCCTCCACTTT CASSSFDRPNSPLHF
TRBJ1-5 - - TRBV6-5 TGTGCCAGCAGTCCGGGGCGGGGGAATCAGCCCCAGCATTTT CASSPGRGNQPQHF
TRBJ1-6 - TRBD1 TRBV19 TGTGCCAGTAGTATGGGTTCGACAGGGAATAATTCACCCCTCCACTTT CASSMGSTGNNSPLHF
TRBJ1-6 - TRBD1 TRBV5-1 TGCGCCAGCAGCTTAGGACAGGGGCTAAGCTCCTATAATTCACCCCTCCACTTT CASSLGQGLSSYNSPLHF
TRBJ1-4 - TRBD1 TRBV30 TGTGCCTCGGGACAGGGCGGGAATCATGAAAAACTGTTTTTT CASGQGGNHEKLFF
TRBJ2-3 - - TRBV9 TGTGCCAGCAGCGTAGGATCGCTAGCGAGCACAGATACGCAGTATTTT CASSVGSLASTDTQYF
TRBJ2-2 - TRBD1 TRBV5-1 TGCGCCAGCAGCTTTGGACAGGGCGCCGGGGAGCTGTTTTTT CASSFGQGAGELFF
TRBJ2-1 once - TRBV5-1 TGCGCCAGTGATGGAACCGGGGGCAATGAGCAGTTCTTC CASDGTGGNEQFF
TRBJ2-5 - - TRBV20-1 TGCAGTGCTAGTCGTCAGGGATGCCAAGAGACCCAGTACTTC CSASRQGCQETQYF
TRBJ1-1 - - TRBV19 TGTGCCAGTAGTAGATCAGAGAACACTGAAGCTTTCTTT CASSRSENTEAFF
TRBJ1-5 - - TRBV15 TGTGCCACCAGCAGAGGGGGGGGTAGCAATCAGCCCCAGCATTTT CATSRGGGSNQPQHF
TRBJ2-2 - - TRBV5-1 TGCGCCAGCAGCCAGGGACTGACCGGGGAGCTGTTTTTT CASSQGLTGELFF
TRBJ2-1 few - TRBV5-1 TGCGCCAGCAGCTTGCAAGTGGAGGCCGGGCTCAATGAGCAGTTCTTC CASSLQVEAGLNEQFF
TRBJ2-2 - TRBD2 TRBV9 TGTGCCAGCAGCGTTAGCGGGGGGGCTTCAGGGGAGCTGTTTTTT CASSVSGGASGELFF
TRBJ2-2 - - TRBV4-1 TGCGCCAGCAGCCAATTTCAGGGTGGGACCGGGGAGCTGTTTTTT CASSQFQGGTGELFF
TRBJ2-4 - - TRBV12-3/TRBV12-4 TGTGCCAGCAGTTGGTCTGTTGGGCCACTTCAGTACTTT CASSWSVGPLQYF
TRBJ1-4 few - TRBV4-2 TGTGCCAGCAGCCAGGAGGACAGAGTGAGTGAAAAACTGTTTTTT CASSQEDRVSEKLFF
TRBJ2-1 - - TRBV24-1 TGTGCCACCAGTGACCGAGGTTATGAGCAGTTCTTC CATSDRGYEQFF
TRBJ2-3 - TRBD1 TRBV9 TGTGCCAGCAGCGTAGATGCAGGGGGCAACGCAGATACGCAGTATTTT CASSVDAGGNADTQYF
TRBJ1-1 - - TRBV19 TGTGCCAGTAGTATAGAGGAACAGTTCATTGAAGCTTTCTTT CASSIEEQFIEAFF
TRBJ1-6 - - TRBV7-9 TGTGCCAGCAGCTTAGTAGAATCACCCCTCCACTTT CASSLVESPLHF
TRBJ1-1 - - TRBV19 TGTGCCAGTAGTATCACAGGGTTGTGGAACACTGAAGCTTTCTTT CASSITGLWNTEAFF
TRBJ1-5 - TRBD1 TRBV30 TGTGCCTGGGGATTGACAGGGAATAGCAATCAGCCCCAGCATTTT CAWGLTGNSNQPQHF